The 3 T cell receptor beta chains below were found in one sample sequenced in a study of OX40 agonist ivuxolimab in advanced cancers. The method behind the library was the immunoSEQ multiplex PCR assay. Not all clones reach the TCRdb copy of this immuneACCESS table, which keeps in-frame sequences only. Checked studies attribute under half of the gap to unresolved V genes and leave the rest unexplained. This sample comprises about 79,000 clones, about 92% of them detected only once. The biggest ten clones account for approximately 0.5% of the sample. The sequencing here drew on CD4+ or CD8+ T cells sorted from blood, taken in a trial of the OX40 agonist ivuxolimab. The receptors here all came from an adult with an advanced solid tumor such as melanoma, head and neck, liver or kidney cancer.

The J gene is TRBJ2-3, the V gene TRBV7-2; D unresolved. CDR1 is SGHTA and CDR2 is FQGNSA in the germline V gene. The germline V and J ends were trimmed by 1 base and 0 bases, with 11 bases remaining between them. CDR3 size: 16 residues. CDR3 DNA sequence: TGTGCCAGCAGCTTAGTACGCGGTACCAGCACAGATACGCAGTATTTT. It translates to CASSLVRGTSTDTQYF.

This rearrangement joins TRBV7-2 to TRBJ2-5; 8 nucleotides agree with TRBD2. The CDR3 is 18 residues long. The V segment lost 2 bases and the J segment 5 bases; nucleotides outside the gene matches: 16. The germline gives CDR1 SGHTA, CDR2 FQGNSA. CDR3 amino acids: CASSLYGLAGSQGETQYF. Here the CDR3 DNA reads TGTGCCAGCAGCTTATATGGATTAGCGGGGAGCCAGGGGGAGACCCAGTACTTC. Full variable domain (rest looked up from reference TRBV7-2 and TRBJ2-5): GAGVSQSPSNKVTEKGKDVELRCDPISGHTALYWYRQSLGQGLEFLIYFQGNSAPDKSGLPSDRFSAERTGGSVSTLTIQRTQQEDSAVYLCASSLYGLAGSQGETQYFGPGTRLLVL.

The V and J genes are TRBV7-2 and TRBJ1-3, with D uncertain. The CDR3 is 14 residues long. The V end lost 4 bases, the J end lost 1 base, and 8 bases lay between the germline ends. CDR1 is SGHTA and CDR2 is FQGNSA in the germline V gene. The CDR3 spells CASSWLVSGNTIYF. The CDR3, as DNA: TGTGCCAGCAGCTGGCTGGTTTCTGGAAACACCATATATTTT.